The next 21 T cell receptor beta chains were all read from a single sample in a study of beta chain features in type 1 diabetes. Overall study findings and caveats: In every one of the four CD4+ subsets, TCRB CDR3s were moderately but significantly shorter in Type 1 diabetes patients.

No antigens are known for them. What was sequenced were expressed TCRB transcripts, since all of the isolated RNA had been reverse transcribed. Some clones are missing from TCRdb's copy, which holds only in-frame ones; the method was immunoSEQ multiplex PCR. There are around 690,000 clones in the sample; around an eighth occur only once, and around 0.12% lies in the top ten. Sequenced material: naive CD4+ T cells from blood. The receptors stem from a man aged 25 to 45 with type 1 diabetes.

The chain is built from TRBV6-1 and TRBJ2-7; tentative D call: TRBD1 (6 bases). Germline V gene lookup returns CDR1 MNHNS and CDR2 SASEGT. Trimming shortened V by 0 bases and J by 2 bases, and 20 bases separated the two germline ends. The CDR3 runs to 18 residues. Here the CDR3 DNA reads TGTGCCAGCAGTGAAGCGATGATTTTGGGGGCACCCACCTACGAGCAGTACTTC. Translated: CASSEAMILGAPTYEQYF.

CDR3 DNA: TGTGCCAGTGGACAACAGGGATGGTATGGCTACACCTTC. Its translation: CASGQQGWYGYTF. The genes are TRBV19 and TRBJ1-2, with TRBD1 as a possible D gene (6 bases). Per the germline V gene, CDR1 is LNHDA and CDR2 is SQIVND (reference sequence). The CDR3 is 13 residues long. V gave up 8 bases and J gave up 5 bases, with 15 bases separating them.

The chain combines TRBV18 with TRBJ2-7; possible D gene TRBD2, 7 bases. Germline V gene sequence: CDR1 KGHSH, CDR2 LQKENI. This CDR3 comprises 16 residues. Trimming took off 0 bases at V and 0 bases at J, with 12 bases between the two ends. CDR3 sequence (DNA): TGTGCCAGCTCACCACCGGGAGGGGGGAGCTCCTACGAGCAGTACTTC. This sequence encodes CASSPPGGGSSYEQYF.

This clone was counted only a few times. The chain carries TRBV19 and TRBJ2-2; D gene uncertain. The CDR3 is 11 residues long. Germline V gene sequence: CDR1 LNHDA, CDR2 SQIVND (reference sequence). V dropped 7 bases and J dropped 6 bases, with 6 bases sitting between them. The chain's CDR3 is CASNLSGELFF. CDR3 bases: TGTGCCAGTAACCTGTCCGGGGAGCTGTTTTTT.

This clone was picked up a small number of times. The V and J genes are TRBV13 and TRBJ1-3, with D possibly TRBD1 on 5 matching bases. The CDR3 is 15 amino acids. V was cut by 5 bases and J by 0 bases, with 11 bases left in between. The V gene's germline CDR1 is PRHDT and CDR2 FYEKMQ (reference sequence). The CDR3 is CASSAEDTSGNTIYF. In DNA, the CDR3 is TGTGCCAGCAGCGCAGAGGACACCTCTGGAAACACCATATATTTT.

This sequence joins TRBV14 and TRBJ2-5; D is possibly TRBD2 (5 bases). V was clipped by 1 base and J by 0 bases, with 15 bases between them. The germline V gene has CDR1 SGHDN and CDR2 FVKESK. The CDR3 totals 17 residues. This chain's CDR3 is CASSQGVDSLYQETQYF. The CDR3 DNA follows: TGTGCCAGCAGCCAAGGGGTGGACTCCCTGTACCAAGAGACCCAGTACTTC.

This clone was counted a few times. Other DNA sequences in this sample translate to the same CDR3. The chain has TRBV18 and TRBJ2-7, with 8 bases aligning to TRBD1. The CDR3 sequence is 15 residues long. CDR1 and CDR2 (germline): KGHSH, LQKENI. The ends lost 1 base at V and 1 base at J; junction bases unmatched: 3. The CDR3 region has the DNA TGTGCCAGCTCACCACGCGGACAGGGATCCTACGAGCAGTACTTC. It is translated as CASSPRGQGSYEQYF.

This clone came up a few times. J is TRBJ1-2 and V is TRBV9; D gene unclear. Germline CDR1 reads SGDLS; CDR2 reads YYNGEE. Trimming cost V 2 bases and J 0 bases, with 14 bases left between them. The CDR3 has 16 amino acids. CDR3: CASSVNLFGANYGYTF. The CDR3 DNA sequence: TGTGCCAGCAGCGTGAATCTGTTTGGGGCTAACTATGGCTACACCTTC.

The chain has TRBV30 and TRBJ1-6; TRBD1 matches 9 bases. Germline values: CDR1 GTSNPN, CDR2 SVGIG (reference sequence). The V and J ends lost 0 bases and 9 bases, in that order; junction bases with no gene match: 6. This CDR3 has 15 amino acids. DNA of the CDR3: TGTGCCTGGAGTGTACGGGACAGGGTTGGTTCACCCCTCCACTTT. Protein sequence: CAWSVRDRVGSPLHF.

The chain combines TRBV7-2 with TRBJ2-1; 9 nucleotides match TRBD1. Germline V gene sequence: CDR1 SGHTA, CDR2 FQGNSA. This CDR3 is 15 amino acids long. Unmatched junction bases numbered 8, after V lost 5 bases and J lost 6 bases. The CDR3 protein is CASSNRGRRGNEQFF. The CDR3 nucleotides are TGTGCCAGCAGCAACAGGGGGCGACGTGGCAATGAGCAGTTCTTC. Filled out from reference TRBV7-2 and TRBJ2-1, the complete variable domain reads GAGVSQSPSNKVTEKGKDVELRCDPISGHTALYWYRQSLGQGLEFLIYFQGNSAPDKSGLPSDRFSAERTGGSVSTLTIQRTQQEDSAVYLCASSNRGRRGNEQFFGPGTRLTVL.

The V and J genes are TRBV25-1 and TRBJ2-3, with D maybe TRBD2 (7 bases). CDR1 and CDR2 from the germline V gene are MGHDK and SYGVNS. Between the trimmed V and J ends, which lost 8 bases and 6 bases, there was a span of 15 bases. The CDR3 is 13 residues long. The CDR3 protein is CASSEGGLDTQYF. The CDR3 DNA follows: TGTGCCAGCTCTGAGGGGGGGCTGGATACGCAGTATTTT.

For the CDR3, the DNA is TGTGCCAGCTCACCTGACGCCCCAACAGGCGACGGGTCACGCGGCTACACCTTC. Translating gives CASSPDAPTGDGSRGYTF. The chain links TRBV18 to TRBJ1-2; D is possibly TRBD1 (5 bases). Per the germline V gene, CDR1 is KGHSH and CDR2 is LQKENI. The CDR3 is 18 residues long. The V and J ends lost 3 bases and 8 bases respectively, with 28 bases between them.

This clone was seen a few times. The J gene is TRBJ1-2, the V gene TRBV7-2; D not resolved. The V and J ends lost 5 bases and 8 bases respectively, with 9 bases between them. CDR1 SGHTA and CDR2 FQGNSA come from the germline V gene. The CDR3 covers 11 residues. The CDR3 loop reads CASSLPGGYTF. For the CDR3, the DNA is TGTGCCAGCAGCCTCCCAGGAGGCTACACCTTC.

The chain recombines TRBV2 with TRBJ1-5; tentative D call: TRBD1 (5 bases). The germline gives CDR1 SNHLY, CDR2 FYNNEI. V was trimmed by 7 bases and J by 7 bases, leaving 14 bases between them. There are 13 residues in the CDR3. In nucleotides, the CDR3 is TGTGCCAGCACACGGGGGTCAGGGCAGCCCCAGCATTTT. The encoded protein is CASTRGSGQPQHF. Variable domain in full (rest from reference TRBV2 and TRBJ1-5): EPEVTQTPSHQVTQMGQEVILRCVPISNHLYFYWYRQILGQKVEFLVSFYNNEISEKSEIFDDQFSVERPDGSNFTLKIRSTKLEDSAMYFCASTRGSGQPQHFGDGTRLSIL.

This clone came up once. The rearrangement uses TRBV4-3 and TRBJ1-1, with a tentative D call TRBD1 (5 bases). V lost 0 bases, J lost 14 bases, and 16 bases lay in between. CDR1 and CDR2 (germline): LGHNA, YSLEER. The CDR3 runs 13 residues. Written as DNA, the CDR3 is TGCGCCAGCAGCCAAGAGGGGGGGGTTGGAGCCTTCTTT. Residues: CASSQEGGVGAFF.

Here the CDR3 reads CASSSHEGYNEQFF. For the CDR3, the DNA is TGTGCCAGCAGTTCCCATGAGGGGTACAATGAGCAGTTCTTC. V gene TRBV28 combines with J gene TRBJ2-1, with D perhaps matching TRBD1 or TRBD2 (5 bases each). V was clipped by 4 bases and J by 4 bases, with 11 bases between them. Looked up from germline, CDR1 is MDHEN and CDR2 is SYDVKM. The CDR3 runs to 14 residues.

The chain links TRBV5-1 to TRBJ2-5; D is undetermined. Trimming stripped 0 bases from V and 5 bases from J, with 11 bases between. Germline V gives CDR1 SGHRS, CDR2 YFSETQ. The CDR3 is 14 residues long. The DNA of the CDR3 is TGCGCCAGCAGCTTGGCGACGGTTGGGGAGACCCAGTACTTC. Protein product: CASSLATVGETQYF.

The V gene is TRBV7-9, the J gene TRBJ2-1; 7 bases are shared with TRBD2. CDR1 is SEHNR and CDR2 is FQNEAQ in the germline V gene (reference sequence). The CDR3 has 18 amino acids. The ends lost 0 bases at V and 2 bases at J; junction bases unmatched: 10. CDR3 sequence: CASSLATASGDTYNEQFF. DNA for the CDR3: TGTGCCAGCAGCTTAGCTACTGCTAGCGGAGATACCTACAATGAGCAGTTCTTC.

The V call is TRBV7-9, the J call TRBJ2-3, with D possibly matching TRBD1 (6 bases). This CDR3 comprises 16 residues. Trimming took off 2 bases at V and 3 bases at J, with 15 bases between the two ends. Germline CDR1 reads SEHNR; CDR2 reads FQNEAQ (reference sequence). The CDR3 protein is CASSLRVTGRTDTQYF. Here the CDR3 DNA reads TGTGCCAGCAGCTTACGGGTCACAGGGCGTACAGATACGCAGTATTTT.

This clone turned up a few times. The chain employs TRBV7-2 and TRBJ2-7; either TRBD1 or TRBD2 may fit D (5 bases each). Germline CDR1 and CDR2: SGHTA and FQGNSA. This CDR3 has 15 residues. The germline V and J ends were trimmed by 5 bases and 0 bases, with 14 bases remaining between them. The CDR3 protein is CASSLSEGSSYEQYF. The CDR3 DNA reads TGTGCCAGCAGCCTCTCCGAGGGGAGCTCCTACGAGCAGTACTTC.

CDR3 region: CASSDGLAGASYEQYF. The CDR3 region has the DNA TGTGCCAGCAGTGATGGACTAGCGGGAGCCTCCTACGAGCAGTACTTC. The genes are TRBV6-1 and TRBJ2-7; 13 positions agree with TRBD2. This CDR3 region has 16 residues. Germline loops: CDR1 MNHNS, CDR2 SASEGT. Germline trimming cut 3 bases from V and 0 bases from J; bases unmatched to any gene: 2.